This T cell receptor beta chain was documented in a study of Ad26.COV2.S vaccination and SARS-CoV-2 variants. CDR3 length: 15 amino acids. Per germline, CDR1 SEHNR and CDR2 FQNEAQ (reference sequence). V lost 5 bases and J 4 bases, leaving 16 bases between the germline ends. Study findings and constraints: Analyses of TCR breadth and depth may have underestimated total T cell responses. Substantial post-vaccination breadth of spike-specific CD8+ and CD4+ T cell responses was reported. Vaccine recipients had higher spike-specific TCR breadth than placebo recipients.

This clone is a singleton in its sample. Its matching antigen is unknown. Treatment specified: around 19 received Ad26.COV2.S at low or high dose, single or two shots; roughly five received placebo; per-sample allocation not given. Samples were taken on day 63 after the first vaccine or placebo injection. Only in-frame clones appear in the TCRdb table, and some are missing; sequencing was by immunoSEQ multiplex PCR. The data hold hundreds of thousands of clones, with around 89% observed a single time. This TCR was sampled from a person between 18 and 59 years old who received the Ad26.COV2.S COVID-19 vaccine or a placebo. This specimen consisted of peripheral blood, obtained in a trial of Ad26.COV2.S vaccine versus placebo. The chain couples TRBV7-9 to TRBJ2-3; D remains unclear. The CDR3 reads CASSPTSRSPDTQYF. The CDR3 DNA follows: TGTGCCAGCAGCCCAACTTCGAGGAGTCCAGATACGCAGTATTTT.